The entry below describes one T cell receptor beta chain. Which antigen it targets is not known. No base quality values were provided; no much bigger clone lies one nucleotide off. TCRbeta CDR3 regions were amplified from genomic DNA by means of the immunoSEQ Assay, a bias-controlled multiplex PCR. The study's processing was this. The number of nucleated cells in each sample was estimated from the amplification of reference gene primers within the assay. To quantify the absolute abundance of each unique TCRbeta CDR3 rearrangement, sequence reads were collapsed and filtered. For each sample, productive Simpson clonality was calculated by taking the square root of Simpson's diversity index across productive rearrangements. Held by TCRdb, this immuneACCESS table contains in-frame sequences only and omits some clones. Under half of the omission traces to an unresolved V gene where checked; the cause of the rest is unknown. The DNA was the basis for D and trimming; V, J and clone size are from that table. For this sample there are 45,000 to 55,000 clones; just over 85% appear just once. 12% of the sample is in the top ten clones.

Whole blood was collected in K2EDTA tubes by collaborating institutions according to the institutions' own protocols. For TCRbeta analysis, collaborators shipped samples as frozen whole blood, isolated PBMCs, or DNA extracted from either of those sample types. This entry is derived from a study of blood T cell repertoires in COVID-19 (dated by TCRdb to 2020 to 2022). For context, the study as a whole: The collaborator samples originated in the United States, Italy and Spain and spanned the acute and convalescent phases of COVID-19. The samples were drawn from the first 160 participants of the ongoing ImmuneRACE study and from 1,254 subjects provided by 6 global collaborators. The dataset comprised deeply sampled blood TCRbeta repertoires from subjects exposed to, actively infected with, or recovered from COVID-19. The repertoires were made available in a free public database intended to serve as a resource for research on the immune response to SARS-CoV-2. HLA class I and class II types, where available, came from metadata supplied by the sample provider rather than from assay-based typing. The material from the prospective study consisted of cDNA or gDNA derived from T cells, B-cell-depleted T cells, or PBMCs. Sample metadata almost always included a de-identified subject ID, COVID-19 status, age in years and sex. Study-wide conclusions, independent of this receptor: How much clinical and demographic metadata was included differed by source and by participant, and the metadata was provided uncurated.

Inclusive of the bounding cysteine and phenylalanine, the CDR3 is 17 residues long. Just the 51-base CDR3 DNA is kept, in frame starting at base 1. Sequences LGHDT (CDR1) and YNNKEL (CDR2) are obtained from the germline V gene (reference sequence). V is pruned by 4 bases and J by 0 bases, leaving 10 bases of the junction without a gene match. This clonotype was obtained from a man between 65 and 85 years old with active COVID-19. Sequencing was performed on peripheral blood. The sequence is built from TRBV3-1 (or the pseudogene TRBV3-2) and TRBJ1-2; 8 central nucleotides agree with TRBD1. The nucleotides are TGTGCCAGCAGCCCCTGGACAGGGCGATCCTCTAACTATGGCTACACCTTC. Its translation reads: CASSPWTGRSSNYGYTF.